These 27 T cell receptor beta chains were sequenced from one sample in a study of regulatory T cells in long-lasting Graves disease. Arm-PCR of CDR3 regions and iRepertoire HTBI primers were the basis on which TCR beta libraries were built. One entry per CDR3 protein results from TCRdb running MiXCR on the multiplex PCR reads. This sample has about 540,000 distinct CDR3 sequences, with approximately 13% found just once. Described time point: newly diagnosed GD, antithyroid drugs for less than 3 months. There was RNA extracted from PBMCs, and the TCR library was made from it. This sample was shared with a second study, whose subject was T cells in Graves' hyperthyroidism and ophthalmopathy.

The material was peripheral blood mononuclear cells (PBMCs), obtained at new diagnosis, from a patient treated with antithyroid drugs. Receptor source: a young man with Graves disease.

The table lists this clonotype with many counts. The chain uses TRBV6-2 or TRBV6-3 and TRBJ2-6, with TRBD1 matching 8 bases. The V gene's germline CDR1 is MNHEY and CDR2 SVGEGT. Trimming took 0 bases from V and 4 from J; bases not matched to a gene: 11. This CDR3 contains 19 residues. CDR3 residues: CASSYSMARQGRGANVLTF. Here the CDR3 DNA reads TGTGCCAGCAGTTACTCGATGGCCCGACAGGGGAGAGGGGCCAACGTCCTGACTTTC.

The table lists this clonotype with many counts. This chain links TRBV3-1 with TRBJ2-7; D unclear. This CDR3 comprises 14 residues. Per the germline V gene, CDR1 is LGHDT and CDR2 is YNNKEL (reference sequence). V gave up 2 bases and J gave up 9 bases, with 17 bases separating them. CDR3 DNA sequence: TGTGCCAGCAGCCAATATGCGAATATGCCCACGCAGTACTTC. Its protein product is CASSQYANMPTQYF.

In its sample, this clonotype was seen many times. In nucleotides, the CDR3 is TGTGCCAGCAGCACAATCGCAGGGGCAGTCGGGGGGACAACTAATGAAAAACTGTTTTTT. Translation gives CASSTIAGAVGGTTNEKLFF. The chain couples TRBV2 to TRBJ1-4, with D maybe TRBD1 (6 bases). Germline-derived CDR1 and CDR2 are SNHLY and FYNNEI. The length of the CDR3 is 20 residues. V was shortened by 6 bases and J by 0 bases, with 26 bases between the two germline ends.

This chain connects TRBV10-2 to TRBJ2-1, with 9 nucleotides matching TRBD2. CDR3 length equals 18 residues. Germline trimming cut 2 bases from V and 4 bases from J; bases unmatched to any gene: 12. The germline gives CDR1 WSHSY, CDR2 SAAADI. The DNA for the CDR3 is TGCGCCAGCAGTGAGAGGAAGGTAGCGGGAGTAGGATACAATGAGCAGTTCTTC. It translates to CASSERKVAGVGYNEQFF.

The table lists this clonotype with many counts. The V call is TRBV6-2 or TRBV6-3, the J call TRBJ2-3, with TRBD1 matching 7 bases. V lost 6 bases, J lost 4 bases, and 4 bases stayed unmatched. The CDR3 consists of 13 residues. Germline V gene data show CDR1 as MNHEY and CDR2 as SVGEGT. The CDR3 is CASRGTVPDTQYF. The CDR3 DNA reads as TGTGCCAGCAGAGGGACAGTCCCAGATACGCAGTATTTT.

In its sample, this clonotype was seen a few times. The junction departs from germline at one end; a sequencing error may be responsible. The CDR3 region is CASSLYRTDTQYF. As DNA, the CDR3 is TGTGCTAGCAGCTTATATCGTACAGATACGCAGTATTTT. J is TRBJ2-3 and V is TRBV7-7; D gene ambiguous. The CDR3 totals 13 residues. Germline V gene data show CDR1 as SSHAT and CDR2 as FNYEAQ (reference sequence).

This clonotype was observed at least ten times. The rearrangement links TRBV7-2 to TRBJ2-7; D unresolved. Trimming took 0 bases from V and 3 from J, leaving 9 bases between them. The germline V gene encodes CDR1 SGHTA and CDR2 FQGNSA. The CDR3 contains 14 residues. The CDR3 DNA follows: TGTGCCAGCAGCTTAGCGGTGGTGAACTACGAGCAGTACTTC. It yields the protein CASSLAVVNYEQYF.

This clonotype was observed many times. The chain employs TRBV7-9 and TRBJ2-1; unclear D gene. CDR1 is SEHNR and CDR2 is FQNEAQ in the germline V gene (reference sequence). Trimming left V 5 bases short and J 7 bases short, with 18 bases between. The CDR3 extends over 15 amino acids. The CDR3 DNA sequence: TGTGCCAGCAGCACCCCCCAGGCCCCATGGAATGAGCAGTTCTTC. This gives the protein CASSTPQAPWNEQFF.

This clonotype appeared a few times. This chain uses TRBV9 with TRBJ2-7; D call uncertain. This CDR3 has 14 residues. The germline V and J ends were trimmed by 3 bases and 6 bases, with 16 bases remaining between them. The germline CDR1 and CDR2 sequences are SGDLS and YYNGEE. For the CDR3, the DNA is TGTGCCAGCAGCGCCTTCGGAGACCTCGTCGAGCAGTACTTC. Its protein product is CASSAFGDLVEQYF.

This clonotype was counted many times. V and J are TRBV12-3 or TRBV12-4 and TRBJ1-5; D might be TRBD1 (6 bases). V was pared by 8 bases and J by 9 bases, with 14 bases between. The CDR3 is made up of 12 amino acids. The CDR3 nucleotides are TGTGCCAGCGGCAGGACAGCCGGGCCCCAGCATTTT. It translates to CASGRTAGPQHF.

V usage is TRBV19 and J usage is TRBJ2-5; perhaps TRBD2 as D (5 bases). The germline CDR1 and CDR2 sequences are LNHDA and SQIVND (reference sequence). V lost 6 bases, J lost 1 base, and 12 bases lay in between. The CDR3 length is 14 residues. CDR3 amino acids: CASSERLLQETQYF. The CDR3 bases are TGTGCCAGTAGCGAGCGGCTACTCCAAGAGACCCAGTACTTC.

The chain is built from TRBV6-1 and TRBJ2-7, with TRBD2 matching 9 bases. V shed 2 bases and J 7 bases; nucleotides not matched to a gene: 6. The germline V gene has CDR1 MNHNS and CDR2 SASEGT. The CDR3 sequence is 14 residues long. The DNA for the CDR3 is TGTGCCAGCAGTGAAATAGCGGGGGACGGGGAGCAGTACTTC. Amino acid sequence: CASSEIAGDGEQYF.

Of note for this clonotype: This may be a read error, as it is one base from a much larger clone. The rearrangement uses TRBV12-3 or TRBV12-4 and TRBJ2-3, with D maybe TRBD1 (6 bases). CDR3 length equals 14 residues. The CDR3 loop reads CASSLNRAADAQYF. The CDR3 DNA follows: TGTGCCAGCAGTTTAAACAGGGCCGCAGATGCGCAGTATTTT.

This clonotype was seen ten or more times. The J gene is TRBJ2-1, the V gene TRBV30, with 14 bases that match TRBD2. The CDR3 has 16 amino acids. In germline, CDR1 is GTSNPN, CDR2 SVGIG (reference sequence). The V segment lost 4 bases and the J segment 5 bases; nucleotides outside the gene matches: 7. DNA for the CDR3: TGTGCCTGGACCCAAGGGACTAGCGGGAGCCACAATGAGCAGTTCTTC. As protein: CAWTQGTSGSHNEQFF. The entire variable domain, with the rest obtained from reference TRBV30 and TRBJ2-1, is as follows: SQTIHQWPATLVQPVGSPLSLECTVEGTSNPNLYWYRQAAGRGLQLLFYSVGIGQISSEVPQNLSASRPQDRQFILSSKKLLLSDSGFYLCAWTQGTSGSHNEQFFGPGTRLTVL.

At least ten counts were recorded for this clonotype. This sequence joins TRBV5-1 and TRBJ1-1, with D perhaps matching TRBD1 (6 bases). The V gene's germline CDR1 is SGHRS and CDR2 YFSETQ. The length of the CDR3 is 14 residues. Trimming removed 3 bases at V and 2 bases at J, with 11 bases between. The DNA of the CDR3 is TGCGCCAGCAGCTCCTCGACAGGAAACACTGAAGCTTTCTTT. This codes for CASSSSTGNTEAFF.

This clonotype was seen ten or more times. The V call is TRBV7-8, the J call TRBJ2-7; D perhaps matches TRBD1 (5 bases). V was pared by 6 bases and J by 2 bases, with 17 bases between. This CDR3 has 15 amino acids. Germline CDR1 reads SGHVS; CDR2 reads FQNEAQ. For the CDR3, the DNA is TGTGCCAGCAGTCCCCGACAGACTCAAACCTACGAGCAGTACTTC. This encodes CASSPRQTQTYEQYF.

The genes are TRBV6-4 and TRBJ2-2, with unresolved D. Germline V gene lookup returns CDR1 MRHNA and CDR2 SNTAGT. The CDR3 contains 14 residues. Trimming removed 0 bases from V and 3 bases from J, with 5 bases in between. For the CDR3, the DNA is TGTGCCAGCAGTGACTCGATAGACACCGGGGAGCTGTTTTTT. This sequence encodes CASSDSIDTGELFF.

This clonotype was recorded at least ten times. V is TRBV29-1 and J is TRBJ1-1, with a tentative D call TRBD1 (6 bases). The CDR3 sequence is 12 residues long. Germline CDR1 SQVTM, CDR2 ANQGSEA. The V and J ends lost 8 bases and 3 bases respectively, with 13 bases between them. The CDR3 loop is CSIRQADTEAFF. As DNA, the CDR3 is TGCAGCATACGACAGGCCGACACTGAAGCTTTCTTT.

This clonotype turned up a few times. The CDR3 DNA follows: TGTGCTAGTGCTCTCAGGGGGAAGAGCTCTGGGGCCAACGTCCTGACTTTC. Translating gives CASALRGKSSGANVLTF. This chain links TRBV12-5 with TRBJ2-6, with 7 bases aligning to TRBD1. V trimming: 7 bases; J trimming: 0 bases; junction bases outside the gene matches: 9. The CDR3 contains 17 residues. The germline V gene encodes CDR1 LGHNT and CDR2 FRNRAP. The full variable domain, in which reference TRBV12-5 and TRBJ2-6 provide the parts outside the CDR3, is DARVTQTPRHKVTEMGQEVTMRCQPILGHNTVFWYRQTMMQGLELLAYFRNRAPLDDSGMPKDRFSAEMPDATLATLKIQPSEPRDSAVYFCASALRGKSSGANVLTFGAGSRLTVL.

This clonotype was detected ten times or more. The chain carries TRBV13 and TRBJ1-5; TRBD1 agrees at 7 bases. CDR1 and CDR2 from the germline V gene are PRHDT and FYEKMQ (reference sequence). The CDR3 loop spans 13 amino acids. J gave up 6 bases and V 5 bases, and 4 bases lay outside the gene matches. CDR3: CASSTNRGQPQHF. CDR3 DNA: TGTGCCAGCAGCACAAACAGGGGTCAGCCCCAGCATTTT.

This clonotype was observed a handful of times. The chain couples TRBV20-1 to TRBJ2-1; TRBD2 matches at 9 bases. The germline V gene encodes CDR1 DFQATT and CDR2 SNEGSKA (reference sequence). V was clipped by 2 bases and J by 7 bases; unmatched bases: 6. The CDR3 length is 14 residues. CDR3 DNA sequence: TGCAGTGCTAGATCCTCTAGCGGGAAGAATGAGCAGTTCTTC. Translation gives CSARSSSGKNEQFF.

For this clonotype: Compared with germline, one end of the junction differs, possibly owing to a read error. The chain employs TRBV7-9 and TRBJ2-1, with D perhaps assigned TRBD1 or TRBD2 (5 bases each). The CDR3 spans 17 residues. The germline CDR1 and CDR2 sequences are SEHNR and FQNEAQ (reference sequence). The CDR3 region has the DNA TGTGCCAGTAGCTTAGTATCCGGACTGGGGGCCTACAATGAGCAGTTCTTC. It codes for CASSLVSGLGAYNEQFF. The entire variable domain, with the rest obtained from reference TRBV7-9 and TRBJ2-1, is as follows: DTGVSQNPRHKITKRGQNVTFRCDPISEHNRLYWYRQTLGQGPEFLTYFQNEAQLEKSRLLSDRFSAERPKGSFSTLEIQRTEQGDSAMYLCASSLVSGLGAYNEQFFGPGTRLTVL.

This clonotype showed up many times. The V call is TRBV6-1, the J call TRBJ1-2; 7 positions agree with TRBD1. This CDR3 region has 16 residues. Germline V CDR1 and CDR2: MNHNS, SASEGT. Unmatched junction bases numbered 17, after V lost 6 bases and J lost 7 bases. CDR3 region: CASSERTGPLRRGYTF. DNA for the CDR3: TGTGCCAGCAGCGAACGGACAGGTCCCCTGAGACGTGGCTACACCTTC.

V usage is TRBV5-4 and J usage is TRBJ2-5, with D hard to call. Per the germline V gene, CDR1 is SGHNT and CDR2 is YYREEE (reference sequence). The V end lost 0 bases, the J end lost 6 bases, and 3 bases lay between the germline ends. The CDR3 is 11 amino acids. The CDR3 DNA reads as TGTGCCAGCAGCTTGGAGCAGACCCAGTACTTC. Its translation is CASSLEQTQYF.

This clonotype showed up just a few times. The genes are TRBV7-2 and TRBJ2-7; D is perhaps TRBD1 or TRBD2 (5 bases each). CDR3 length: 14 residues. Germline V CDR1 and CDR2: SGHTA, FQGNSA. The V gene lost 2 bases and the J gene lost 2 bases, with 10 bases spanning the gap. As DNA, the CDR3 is TGTGCCAGCAGCTTAAACGGGGCGCCCTACGAGCAGTACTTC. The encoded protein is CASSLNGAPYEQYF.

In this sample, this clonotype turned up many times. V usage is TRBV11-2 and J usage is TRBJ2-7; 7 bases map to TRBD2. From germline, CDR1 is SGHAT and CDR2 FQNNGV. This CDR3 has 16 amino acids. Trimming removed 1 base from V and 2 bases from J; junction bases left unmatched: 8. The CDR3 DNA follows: TGTGCCAGCAGCTTAGGCAGCGGGGAAATCCCCTACGAGCAGTACTTC. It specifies CASSLGSGEIPYEQYF.

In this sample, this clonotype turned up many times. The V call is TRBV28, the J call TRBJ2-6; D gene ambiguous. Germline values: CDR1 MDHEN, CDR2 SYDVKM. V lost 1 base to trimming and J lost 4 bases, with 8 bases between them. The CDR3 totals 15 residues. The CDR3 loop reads CASSLSGWGANVLTF. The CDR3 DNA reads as TGTGCCAGCAGTTTATCCGGGTGGGGGGCCAACGTCCTGACTTTC.